This T cell receptor (beta chain) was sequenced during a study of T-cell reconstitution after alpha-beta-depleted transplantation in children (dated by TCRdb to the mid-2010s). Regarding the research as a whole: Using TCR repertoire profiling, the study followed T-cell immune reconstitution in a quantitative way in children after TCRalphabeta/CD19-depleted allogeneic hematopoietic cell transplantation.

The investigation overall reported the following: Apparently early alphabetaT-cell count recovery about two months after transplant reportedly relied on only several hundred rapidly expanded clones derived from non-depleted graft cells. In some patients, the high TCRbeta diversity seen at day 60 was put down to recipient T cells and intrathymic progenitors that had survived conditioning. Hyperexpanded clone frequencies declined over subsequent months; after one year, T-cell counts and TCRbeta diversity were mostly attributed to newly produced T cells.

Library method: PCR. The sequencer listed for this sample is Illumina HiSeq 2500. TCR library preparation used molecular barcoding, with unique molecular identifiers applied to normalize quantification of the TCRbeta repertoire. The public sequencing data were trimmed at Q25 with fastp and processed into clonotypes with MiXCR by TCRdb, which kept only in-frame beta chains. Rows with a matching CDR3 protein are joined into one entry that keeps the most common DNA and genes. The sample includes 900,000 or so distinct CDR3 sequences, with around 15% observed a single time. Under 6% of the sample rests with the top ten. This sample's treatment or condition label indicates: allogeneic hematopoietic cell transplantation with graft depleted of TCRalphabeta T cells and CD19 B cells. TCRalphabeta/CD19-depleted allogeneic hematopoietic cell grafts were given to the transplant recipients, all of whom were children.

Counted from cysteine to phenylalanine, this CDR3 has 12 amino acids. Only CDR3 DNA is held: 36 bases, read in frame from base 1. V is shortened by 6 bases, J by 8 bases, and the region joining them spans 11 bases. This clonotype appeared a few times. Its antigen is not yet known. It has no much larger one-base neighbor in the sample; base qualities were not kept. This TCR derives from a male patient younger than 18 who had a stem cell transplant for acute lymphoblastic leukemia, so the T cells may come from the graft donor. The source material was PBMCs, mostly from graft donor cells, sampled 360 days after TCRalphabeta/CD19-depleted stem cell transplant. The chain couples TRBV12-3 or TRBV12-4 to TRBJ2-1; too little of a D gene remains to name it. The CDR3 protein is CASRRHLDEQFF. The nucleotides read TGTGCCAGCAGGCGCCACTTAGATGAGCAGTTCTTC.